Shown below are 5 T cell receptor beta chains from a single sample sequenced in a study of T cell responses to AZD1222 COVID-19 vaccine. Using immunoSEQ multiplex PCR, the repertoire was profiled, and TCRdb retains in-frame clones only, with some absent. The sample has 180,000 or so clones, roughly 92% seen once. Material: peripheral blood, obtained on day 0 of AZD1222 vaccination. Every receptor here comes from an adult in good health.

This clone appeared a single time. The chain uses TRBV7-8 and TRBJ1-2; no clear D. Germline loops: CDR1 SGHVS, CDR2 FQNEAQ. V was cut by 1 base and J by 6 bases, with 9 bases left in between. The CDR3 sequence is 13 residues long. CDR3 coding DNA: TGTGCCAGCAGCTTAGGAGGAGGGAATGGCTACACCTTC. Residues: CASSLGGGNGYTF. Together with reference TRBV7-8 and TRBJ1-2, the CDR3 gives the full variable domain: GAGVSQSPRYKVAKRGQDVALRCDPISGHVSLFWYQQALGQGPEFLTYFQNEAQLDKSGLPSDRFFAERPEGSVSTLKIQRTQQEDSAVYLCASSLGGGNGYTFGSGTRLTVV.

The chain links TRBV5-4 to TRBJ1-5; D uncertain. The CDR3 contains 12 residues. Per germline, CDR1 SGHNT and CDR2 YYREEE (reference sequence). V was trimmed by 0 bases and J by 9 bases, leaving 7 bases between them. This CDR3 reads CASSLEEGPQHF. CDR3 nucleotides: TGTGCCAGCAGCTTGGAAGAGGGGCCCCAGCATTTT.

The CDR3 region is CASTTGLIMNTEAFF. In DNA, the CDR3 is TGTGCCAGCACGACAGGCCTTATCATGAACACTGAAGCTTTCTTT. The rearrangement joins TRBV19 to TRBJ1-1, with D tentatively TRBD1 (6 bases). Trimming pared 9 bases from V and 0 bases from J, leaving 17 bases between. The V gene's germline CDR1 is LNHDA and CDR2 SQIVND (reference sequence). The CDR3 totals 15 residues.

The chain's CDR3 is CASSYRVTDTQYF. DNA for the CDR3: TGTGCCAGCAGTTACAGGGTTACAGATACGCAGTATTTT. The chain links TRBV12-3 or TRBV12-4 to TRBJ2-3; TRBD1 might be the D (6 bases). V was shortened by 4 bases and J by 3 bases, with 8 bases between the two germline ends. This CDR3 has 13 amino acids.

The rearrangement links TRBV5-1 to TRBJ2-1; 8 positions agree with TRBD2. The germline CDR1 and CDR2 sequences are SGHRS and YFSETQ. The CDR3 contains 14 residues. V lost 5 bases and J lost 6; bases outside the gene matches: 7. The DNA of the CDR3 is TGCGCCAGCAGGTCCAGCGGGAGAATCAATGAGCAGTTCTTC. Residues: CASRSSGRINEQFF.